These 22 T cell receptor beta chains share one sample of origin, sequenced in a study of T cell repertoires and leukemia-associated antigens. The antigens of these receptors remain unknown. MiXCR, run by TCRdb on the 5' RACE reads, gives a single entry per CDR3 protein. The table has around 12,000 distinct CDR3 sequences, approximately 42% seen once; the top ten hold roughly 29%. The source material was CD3+ T cells sorted from blood and cultured. The receptors shown here come from a female donor in good health.

This clonotype was observed at least ten times. The gene calls are TRBV6-2 or TRBV6-3 and TRBJ2-3, with a tentative D call TRBD2 (6 bases). The CDR3 is 16 residues long. Germline CDR1 MNHEY, CDR2 SVGEGT. V was clipped by 5 bases and J by 0 bases, with 15 bases between them. The CDR3 bases are TGTGCCAGCAGTGCCGAAGGTAGCGGAAGCACAGATACGCAGTATTTT. It encodes CASSAEGSGSTDTQYF.

The rearrangement links TRBV11-2 to TRBJ2-5; D gene unclear. Germline-derived CDR1 and CDR2 are SGHAT and FQNNGV. This CDR3 has 13 residues. The V gene lost 3 bases and the J gene lost 3 bases, with 8 bases spanning the gap. The CDR3 DNA reads as TGTGCCAGCAGCTTCCCGCTGGAAGAGACCCAGTACTTC. It specifies CASSFPLEETQYF.

The rearrangement joins TRBV7-9 to TRBJ2-1; TRBD2 matches at 11 bases. J lost 3 bases, V lost 1 base, and 2 bases had no gene match. Germline assignment: CDR1 SEHNR and CDR2 FQNEAQ (reference sequence). This CDR3 region has 16 residues. DNA of the CDR3: TGTGCCAGCAGCTTAGGTCTAGCGGGGGGCTACAATGAGCAGTTCTTC. Protein product: CASSLGLAGGYNEQFF.

Note on this clonotype: A junction boundary mismatches the germline segment, possibly from a read error. The rearrangement joins TRBV15 to TRBJ2-7; maybe TRBD2 (5 bases). The CDR3 has 13 residues. Germline V gives CDR1 LNHNV, CDR2 YYDKDF (reference sequence). CDR3 bases: TGTGCCACCAGCAGAGATCGTCCCTACGAGCGGTTCTTC. Its translation is CATSRDRPYERFF.

A remark on this clonotype: A much more abundant neighbour one base away suggests this may be a read error. The V gene is TRBV7-9, the J gene TRBJ2-2, with a weak D call TRBD2 (5 bases). Per germline, CDR1 SEHNR and CDR2 FQNEAQ (reference sequence). The CDR3 contains 12 residues. The CDR3 loop reads CANSLWPGELSF. The CDR3 nucleotides read TGTGCCAACAGCTTATGGCCCGGGGAGCTGTCTTTT.

Only one count was recorded for this clonotype. A much larger clone differs from this one at a single base, so this may be a read error. Because it lacks the conserved phenylalanine or tryptophan at the end, this CDR3 is likely a read error. This rearrangement joins TRBV30 to TRBJ2-3; 9 bases align to TRBD1. The CDR3 runs to 16 residues. V shed 2 bases, J shed 5 bases, and the junction held 11 bases outside the gene matches. Germline CDR1 reads GTSNPN; CDR2 reads SVGIG (reference sequence). The CDR3 spells CAWSSPPGQGKDTQYI. CDR3 sequence (DNA): TGTGCCTGGAGTTCGCCCCCGGGACAGGGAAAAGATACGCAGTATATT.

Points on this clonotype: Since a much larger clone is just one base distant, this may be a read error. This sequence joins TRBV6-1 and TRBJ1-5; no firm D call. CDR1 is MNHNS and CDR2 is SASEGT in the germline V gene. The CDR3 has 14 amino acids. V was shortened by 6 bases and J by 1 base, with 10 bases between the two germline ends. The CDR3 DNA follows: TGTGCCAGCAGCAGGACCATGAGCAATCAGCCCCAGCATTTT. Translation gives CASSRTMSNQPQHF.

CDR3 nucleotides: TGTGCCAGCAGCCTTGCCCAGGAGCTAGTGAACACTGAAGCTTTCTTT. This translates into CASSLAQELVNTEAFF. V gene TRBV11-2 combines with J gene TRBJ1-1; D unresolved. The CDR3 totals 16 residues. The V end lost 5 bases, the J end lost 0 bases, and 16 bases lay between the germline ends. Germline loops: CDR1 SGHAT, CDR2 FQNNGV.

V is TRBV6-5 and J is TRBJ1-5; D perhaps matches TRBD1 (6 bases). The length of the CDR3 is 15 residues. Germline values: CDR1 MNHEY, CDR2 SVGAGI. With 8 bases removed from V and 5 bases from J, the gap between germline ends came to 19 bases. CDR3 loop: CASGSGRGAYQPQHF. The CDR3 DNA reads as TGTGCCAGCGGCTCCGGCAGGGGAGCATATCAGCCCCAGCATTTT.

As for this clonotype: One end of the junction is discordant with germline, which a read error may explain. This chain connects TRBV27 to TRBJ2-5, with D possibly TRBD1 on 6 matching bases. Germline V gene lookup returns CDR1 MNHEY and CDR2 SMNVEV (reference sequence). The CDR3 extends over 14 amino acids. The CDR3 nucleotides are TGTGCCAGTAGTTCTCGGACAGATCGAGAGACCCAGTACTTC. Translated, it gives CASSSRTDRETQYF.

The V call is TRBV29-1, the J call TRBJ1-1; D possibly corresponds to TRBD1 (5 bases). Deletions cut 2 bases from V and 7 bases from J, with 11 bases between. Germline V CDR1 and CDR2: SQVTM, ANQGSEA. This CDR3 region has 12 residues. The CDR3 DNA reads as TGCAGCGTTGAACGTGGGGGGGTTGAAGCTTTCTTT. Translation gives CSVERGGVEAFF.

This clonotype was seen only a few times. The chain couples TRBV6-1 to TRBJ1-2, with D uncertain. Germline lookup yields CDR1 MNHNS and CDR2 SASEGT. CDR3 length equals 13 residues. Deletions cut 7 bases from V and 2 bases from J, with 11 bases between. The CDR3 DNA reads as TGTGCCAGCATGGTCAGAGAAAACTATGGCTACACCTTC. Amino acid sequence: CASMVRENYGYTF.

This chain uses TRBV7-7 with TRBJ2-5, with 8 bases aligning to TRBD2. The germline gives CDR1 SSHAT, CDR2 FNYEAQ (reference sequence). This CDR3 region has 14 residues. CDR3 region: CASSGTGESGTQYF. CDR3 DNA sequence: TGTGCTAGTAGCGGGACCGGAGAGTCGGGGACCCAGTACTTC.

This clonotype is medium-sized by share. J is TRBJ2-2 and V is TRBV5-6; D not certain. This CDR3 is 16 amino acids long. The V end lost 2 bases, the J end lost 0 bases, and 11 bases lay between the germline ends. Germline-derived CDR1 and CDR2 are SGHDT and YYEEEE. Written as DNA, the CDR3 is TGTGCCAGCAGCTTTTTTGCGGCTACGAACACCGGGGAGCTGTTTTTT. Protein product: CASSFFAATNTGELFF.

The V and J genes are TRBV12-3 or TRBV12-4 and TRBJ2-1; 8 bases map to TRBD2. The CDR3 loop spans 14 amino acids. The V and J ends lost 4 bases and 7 bases, in that order; junction bases with no gene match: 6. The CDR3: CASSYSGEGNEQFF. The DNA for the CDR3 is TGTGCCAGCAGTTATAGCGGGGAGGGGAATGAGCAGTTCTTC.

By its share, this clonotype is medium-sized. This chain uses TRBV28 with TRBJ2-7; D perhaps matches TRBD1 (6 bases). The CDR3 is 12 amino acids. Trimming stripped 6 bases from V and 3 bases from J, with 9 bases between. Per germline, CDR1 MDHEN and CDR2 SYDVKM. CDR3 protein: CASRGTRYEQYF. The CDR3 region has the DNA TGTGCCAGCAGGGGGACACGCTACGAGCAGTACTTC.

The rearrangement joins TRBV12-3 or TRBV12-4 to TRBJ2-4; no clear D. Trimming left V 7 bases short and J 3 bases short, with 19 bases between. This CDR3 spans 16 amino acids. CDR3 loop: CASTPGPARVKNIQYF. The CDR3 DNA reads as TGTGCCAGCACCCCTGGGCCGGCTAGAGTCAAAAACATTCAGTACTTC.

V usage is TRBV20-1 and J usage is TRBJ2-7; D is unclear. The V end lost 6 bases, the J end lost 2 bases, and 11 bases lay between the germline ends. The CDR3 contains 12 residues. Germline CDR1 reads DFQATT; CDR2 reads SNEGSKA (reference sequence). CDR3 in DNA: TGCAGTGCCCCGGGTTCCACCTACGAGCAGTACTTC. Translation: CSAPGSTYEQYF.

V gene TRBV5-5 combines with J gene TRBJ1-1; a weak D match, TRBD1 (6 bases). From germline, CDR1 is SGHKS and CDR2 YYEKEE (reference sequence). The CDR3 extends over 13 amino acids. Between the trimmed V and J ends, which lost 5 bases and 8 bases, there was a span of 16 bases. This CDR3 is CASRRGPTGEAFF. In DNA form, the CDR3 reads TGTGCCAGCAGGAGAGGGCCAACAGGGGAAGCTTTCTTT.

This clonotype showed up just a few times. This could be a read error, since a much larger clone is one nucleotide away. CDR3 nucleotides: TGTGCCGTCAGCCGGGACGGGGTGGGCGGCTACACCTTC. Amino acids: CAVSRDGVGGYTF. J is TRBJ1-2 and V is TRBV10-3, with D tentatively TRBD1 (5 bases). Per the germline V gene, CDR1 is ENHRY and CDR2 is SYGVKD. The CDR3 extends over 13 amino acids.

This clonotype is categorized as medium-sized (0.01 to 0.1%). This chain uses TRBV10-3 with TRBJ2-7, with 8 bases that match TRBD1. Losses at the gene ends were 6 bases for V and 5 bases for J; bases not matched to a gene: 9. The CDR3 is 14 residues long. Germline loops: CDR1 ENHRY, CDR2 SYGVKD. The CDR3 sequence: CAISTTGQADEQYF. The CDR3 DNA follows: TGTGCCATCAGCACTACGGGACAGGCGGACGAGCAGTACTTC.

This clonotype was detected only a few times. The chain recombines TRBV28 with TRBJ2-1, with a possible D match to TRBD2 (5 bases). The ends were cut back, 6 bases at V and 12 bases at J, with 18 bases in the middle. This CDR3 is built from 13 residues. The germline V gene has CDR1 MDHEN and CDR2 SYDVKM. The CDR3 region has the DNA TGTGCCAGCAGCCCGAGAGGGAAGGGTTCGCAGTTCTTC. Translated, it gives CASSPRGKGSQFF. Full variable domain (missing parts from reference TRBV28 and TRBJ2-1): DVKVTQSSRYLVKRTGEKVFLECVQDMDHENMFWYRQDPGLGLRLIYFSYDVKMKEKGDIPEGYSVSREKKERFSLILESASTNQTSMYLCASSPRGKGSQFFGPGTRLTVL.